This entry lists 22 T cell receptor beta chains sequenced from one sample in a study of T and B cells in COVID-19 patients (dated by TCRdb to 2020 to 2022). Reads for this sample came from an Illumina MiSeq. Multiplex PCR with BIOMED2 TRB-A/B primer pools was used to amplify the TRB rearrangements. In-frame beta chains were kept once TCRdb had trimmed the public reads at Q25 with fastp and called clones with MiXCR. Every CDR3 protein is listed once, alongside the most common genes and DNA of its rows. Recorded for this sample are some 15,000 distinct CDR3 sequences; about 30% of them occurred a single time. The ten largest clones take up 3.1% of the sample. Genomic DNA extracted from blood, in amounts of roughly 250-550 ng, served as the starting material for amplifying TRB repertoires. The sequencing sample was made of blood. The receptor set was obtained from a human donor who had recovered from COVID-19.

CDR3 nucleotide sequence: TGCAGTGCTAGTCAGAGGACGGGGAGCTCCTACGAGCAGTACTTC. Its translation: CSASQRTGSSYEQYF. The genes are TRBV20-1 and TRBJ2-7, with TRBD2 as a possible D gene (5 bases). Germline CDR1 reads DFQATT; CDR2 reads SNEGSKA (reference sequence). The CDR3 is 15 amino acids. Trimming shortened V by 3 bases and J by 0 bases, and 15 bases separated the two germline ends.

J is TRBJ1-2 and V is TRBV24-1; the D gene is possibly TRBD1 (6 bases). The CDR3 covers 15 residues. The ends were cut back, 1 base at V and 7 bases at J, with 15 bases in the middle. The germline V gene encodes CDR1 KGHDR and CDR2 SFDVKD. CDR3 sequence reads: CATSDFPGGSGGYTF. CDR3 bases: TGTGCCACCAGTGATTTCCCCGGGGGCAGCGGTGGCTACACCTTC.

The genes are TRBV11-1 and TRBJ2-3, with D tentatively TRBD1 (6 bases). The CDR3 length is 16 residues. CDR1 is SGHAT, CDR2 FQDESV, per germline (reference sequence). The V end lost 3 bases, the J end lost 4 bases, and 17 bases lay between the germline ends. The CDR3 loop reads CASSFPTRGDPDTQYF. CDR3 coding DNA: TGTGCCAGCAGCTTCCCGACCAGGGGCGATCCAGATACGCAGTATTTT.

This clonotype showed up many times. The rearrangement uses TRBV5-5 and TRBJ1-4; no clear D. Germline V CDR1 and CDR2: SGHKS, YYEKEE (reference sequence). Between the trimmed V and J ends, which lost 0 bases and 5 bases, there was a span of 14 bases. The CDR3 extends over 16 amino acids. The CDR3: CASSLEISFSNEKLFF. The CDR3 DNA sequence: TGTGCCAGCAGCTTGGAGATCTCCTTCAGCAATGAAAAACTGTTTTTT.

V is TRBV11-1 and J is TRBJ2-5; TRBD2 agrees at 7 bases. Germline V CDR1 and CDR2: SGHAT, FQDESV (reference sequence). The V and J ends lost 5 bases and 8 bases, in that order; junction bases with no gene match: 11. This CDR3 contains 14 residues. The CDR3 sequence is CASSIGGRRETQYF. The CDR3 bases are TGTGCCAGCAGCATCGGGGGGAGAAGAGAAACCCAGTACTTC.

V usage is TRBV7-3 and J usage is TRBJ2-6; possible D gene TRBD2, 6 bases. The germline V gene encodes CDR1 SGHTA and CDR2 FQGTGA. Between the trimmed V and J ends, which lost 4 bases and 4 bases, there was a span of 14 bases. This CDR3 spans 16 amino acids. The CDR3: CASSSQEGAGANVLTF. CDR3 nucleotides: TGTGCCAGCAGCTCCCAGGAGGGTGCGGGGGCCAACGTCCTGACTTTC.

The chain has TRBV7-2 and TRBJ1-5; D uncertain. The CDR3 runs to 15 residues. Per germline, CDR1 SGHTA and CDR2 FQGNSA. Trimming removed 5 bases from V and 0 bases from J, with 11 bases in between. The CDR3 DNA is TGTGCCAGCAGCACCGACCGGTATAGCAATCAGCCCCAGCATTTT. Its protein product is CASSTDRYSNQPQHF.

This clonotype showed up many times. The chain links TRBV5-6 to TRBJ2-1; D gene unclear. The CDR3 covers 11 residues. Trimming removed 1 base from V and 7 bases from J, with 3 bases in between. Germline V gives CDR1 SGHDT, CDR2 YYEEEE. The chain's CDR3 is CASSLRNEQFF. The CDR3 nucleotides are TGTGCCAGCAGCTTGAGAAATGAGCAGTTCTTC.

The chain combines TRBV20-1 with TRBJ1-1; D uncertain. Germline CDR1 reads DFQATT; CDR2 reads SNEGSKA (reference sequence). With 3 bases removed from V and 3 bases from J, the gap between germline ends came to 11 bases. CDR3 length: 13 amino acids. CDR3 DNA sequence: TGCAGTGCTAGTTCCGGAATCGACACTGAAGCTTTCTTT. Its translation: CSASSGIDTEAFF.

The chain joins TRBV6-5 to TRBJ1-2; D is perhaps TRBD1 (5 bases). The CDR3 has 13 residues. The V end was cut by 7 bases, the J end by 5 bases, with 14 bases between. Per the germline V gene, CDR1 is MNHEY and CDR2 is SVGAGI. CDR3 sequence: CASKAGGRYGYTF. In nucleotides, the CDR3 is TGTGCCAGCAAGGCGGGGGGAAGGTATGGCTACACCTTC.

The chain has TRBV5-4 and TRBJ1-3; D is uncertain. With 0 bases removed from V and 3 bases from J, the gap between germline ends came to 7 bases. CDR1 and CDR2 (germline): SGHNT, YYREEE (reference sequence). The CDR3 is made up of 14 amino acids. Here the CDR3 DNA reads TGTGCCAGCAGCTTGGGGGCAGGTGGAAACACCATATATTTT. This encodes CASSLGAGGNTIYF.

This clonotype was observed a single time. The V call is TRBV29-1, the J call TRBJ2-4, with 9 bases fitting TRBD1. The CDR3 spans 15 residues. The germline V gene has CDR1 SQVTM and CDR2 ANQGSEA. The ends lost 7 bases at V and 9 bases at J; junction bases unmatched: 16. The CDR3 bases are TGCAGCGGGGGGGGGAAAAGGGGACAGGGTGGCATTCAGTACTTC. It is translated as CSGGGKRGQGGIQYF.

The chain carries TRBV14 and TRBJ2-7; the match to TRBD2 covers 11 bases. The germline gives CDR1 SGHDN, CDR2 FVKESK. Trimming at V came to 0 bases and at J to 2 bases, leaving 9 bases not matched to a gene. This CDR3 spans 18 amino acids. CDR3 sequence (DNA): TGTGCCAGCAGCCAAGATCAGCGACTAGCGGGATCACCCTACGAGCAGTACTTC. The encoded protein is CASSQDQRLAGSPYEQYF.

Details on this clonotype: With a much larger clone just one base away, this may be a read error. V and J are TRBV27 and TRBJ2-3; the match to TRBD2 covers 9 bases. The CDR3 is 16 amino acids. CDR1 and CDR2 from the germline V gene are MNHEY and SMNVEV (reference sequence). Trimming took 5 bases from V and 6 from J; bases not matched to a gene: 12. The CDR3 reads CASSPRLAEMGDTQYF. The CDR3 DNA follows: TGTGCCAGCAGTCCCAGACTAGCGGAGATGGGGGATACGCAGTATTTT.

The table lists this clonotype with a few counts. The V and J genes are TRBV12-3 or TRBV12-4 and TRBJ1-6; D is undetermined. The CDR3 has 12 amino acids. V lost 2 bases, J lost 9 bases, and 5 bases lay in between. The CDR3, as DNA: TGTGCCAGCAGTTTATTCAGTTCACCCCTCCACTTT. The encoded protein is CASSLFSSPLHF.

The rearrangement links TRBV2 to TRBJ1-5; D is ambiguous. V shed 3 bases and J shed 0 bases, with 15 bases lying between them. CDR1 and CDR2 from the germline V gene are SNHLY and FYNNEI. There are 17 residues in the CDR3. The CDR3: CASSDRGRYRSNQPQHF. The DNA of the CDR3 is TGTGCCAGCAGTGATAGAGGGCGTTACCGTAGCAATCAGCCCCAGCATTTT. The full variable domain, rest sourced from reference TRBV2 and TRBJ1-5, is EPEVTQTPSHQVTQMGQEVILRCVPISNHLYFYWYRQILGQKVEFLVSFYNNEISEKSEIFDDQFSVERPDGSNFTLKIRSTKLEDSAMYFCASSDRGRYRSNQPQHFGDGTRLSIL.

Relative to its sample, this clonotype is medium-sized. The chain combines TRBV29-1 with TRBJ2-1; 9 bases match TRBD1. The length of the CDR3 is 14 residues. The junction had 12 bases not matched to a gene; V was cut back by 7 bases and J by 8 bases. Germline CDR1 reads SQVTM; CDR2 reads ANQGSEA. The CDR3 nucleotides read TGCAGCGGGGGGGGGGACAGGGTTTTCTATGAGCAGTTCTTC. Encoded protein: CSGGGDRVFYEQFF.

This clonotype is medium-sized within its sample. The J gene is TRBJ2-1, the V gene TRBV12-3 or TRBV12-4; D unresolved. The V gene lost 5 bases and the J gene lost 8 bases, with 13 bases spanning the gap. This CDR3 is 13 amino acids long. The CDR3 DNA reads TGTGCCAGCAGTAACCCCCGAAGGTATGAGCAGTTCTTC. Amino acids: CASSNPRRYEQFF.

This sequence joins TRBV7-6 and TRBJ2-3, with D unclear. Germline CDR1 is SGHVS and CDR2 is FNYEAQ. This CDR3 has 14 amino acids. Trimming left V 3 bases short and J 3 bases short, with 10 bases between. CDR3 in DNA: TGTGCCAGCAGCTTGCAGAAAGGGACAGATACGCAGTATTTT. Its translation: CASSLQKGTDTQYF.

The chain uses TRBV10-2 and TRBJ2-1; D remains ambiguous. The CDR3 consists of 12 residues. Deletions cut 1 base from V and 8 bases from J, with 6 bases between. In germline, CDR1 is WSHSY, CDR2 SAAADI. CDR3 residues: CASSEYRHEQFF. In DNA form, the CDR3 reads TGCGCCAGCAGTGAGTACCGGCATGAGCAGTTCTTC.

The rearrangement uses TRBV10-3 and TRBJ2-7; D call uncertain. V was clipped by 3 bases and J by 2 bases, with 8 bases between them. This CDR3 is built from 13 residues. Germline V lookup: CDR1 ENHRY, CDR2 SYGVKD. For the CDR3, the DNA is TGTGCCATCAGTGAACAGCCTACCTACGAGCAGTACTTC. It codes for CAISEQPTYEQYF.

This clonotype has only one observation. The chain recombines TRBV20-1 with TRBJ2-7; 8 bases are a match to TRBD1. There are 13 residues in the CDR3. The germline V gene encodes CDR1 DFQATT and CDR2 SNEGSKA (reference sequence). The V gene end was trimmed by 3 bases and the J gene end by 7 bases; junction bases not matched to a gene: 8. The CDR3 spells CSARGTGNGEQYF. The CDR3 coding sequence is TGCAGTGCTAGGGGGACAGGAAATGGGGAGCAGTACTTC.